This T cell receptor beta chain was captured by sequencing in a study of cytomegalovirus exposure and HLA in healthy donors. Findings of the study overall: The authors enumerated roughly 160 TCR beta chains as linked to cytomegalovirus. The authors later linked a missense DCLRE1C variant to TCR beta V- and J-gene trimming.

PCR employed 60 Vbeta and 13 Jbeta primers. In the original processing: There were about 80 million unique TCR beta chains by a later count, and approximately 11 million of them were shared. Here immunoSEQ multiplex PCR was the method, and the copy in TCRdb shows in-frame clones only, minus some. The DNA gave D and trimming, while V, J and clone size come from that table. Counted here are around 150,000 clones, 64% occurring once; the ten biggest clones make up under 3%. This clone was seen once. What it binds is unknown. Sequences were obtained from PBMCs. The sequence was collected from a woman aged 30 to 39 in good health and CMV-seropositive.

The CDR3 spells CASSQEVLAGGNTGELFF. The CDR3 bases are TGTGCCAGCAGCCAAGAAGTCCTAGCGGGGGGGAACACCGGGGAGCTGTTTTTT. The rearrangement links TRBV4-2 to TRBJ2-2; the match to TRBD2 covers 11 bases. V was pared by 0 bases and J by 1 base, with 4 bases of the junction left unmatched. Germline V gives CDR1 LGHNA, CDR2 YNFKEQ. The CDR3 runs 18 residues.